One and the same sample provided the 12 T cell receptor beta chains below, sequenced in a study of blood T cell repertoires in COVID-19. Sequenced by immunoSEQ multiplex PCR; TCRdb stores in-frame clones only, minus some. The table lists approximately 52,000 clones, about 90% of them singletons. Sequenced input: peripheral blood. The receptors originated from a man aged 50-60 years with active COVID-19.

The J gene is TRBJ2-1, the V gene TRBV5-1, with TRBD1 matching 11 bases. V shed 4 bases, J shed 9 bases, and the junction held 12 bases outside the gene matches. Germline CDR1 reads SGHRS; CDR2 reads YFSETQ. The CDR3 contains 16 residues. CDR3 protein: CASSPAGTGGFSEQFF. The CDR3 region has the DNA TGCGCCAGCAGCCCAGCCGGGACAGGGGGGTTTAGTGAGCAGTTCTTC.

This chain links TRBV27 with TRBJ1-6; maybe TRBD1 (5 bases). Trimming cost V 10 bases and J 6 bases, with 16 bases left between them. In germline, CDR1 is MNHEY, CDR2 SMNVEV (reference sequence). CDR3 length: 14 residues. This chain's CDR3 is CATALWGLNSPLHF. As DNA, the CDR3 is TGTGCCACGGCCCTTTGGGGACTTAATTCACCCCTCCACTTT.

The V call is TRBV28, the J call TRBJ1-4; 7 bases map to TRBD1. In germline, CDR1 is MDHEN, CDR2 SYDVKM. J gave up 3 bases and V 6 bases, and 10 bases lay outside the gene matches. This CDR3 comprises 16 residues. CDR3 region: CASRRDRVGANEKLFF. CDR3 bases: TGTGCCAGCAGGAGAGACAGGGTTGGGGCTAATGAAAAACTGTTTTTT.

The chain employs TRBV19 and TRBJ2-4; TRBD2 matches 12 bases. The CDR3 contains 16 residues. Germline trimming cut 9 bases from V and 7 bases from J; bases unmatched to any gene: 13. Germline values: CDR1 LNHDA, CDR2 SQIVND (reference sequence). The CDR3 coding sequence is TGTGCCAGCCAGAAACCTTCTAGCGGGAGGGCGAACATTCAGTACTTC. It translates to CASQKPSSGRANIQYF.

This chain connects TRBV5-1 to TRBJ1-2, with TRBD1 as a possible D gene (5 bases). The CDR3 loop spans 16 amino acids. The V and J ends lost 2 bases and 4 bases respectively, with 18 bases between them. Germline assignment: CDR1 SGHRS and CDR2 YFSETQ. CDR3 in amino acids: CASSLSPGGLSYGYTF. The CDR3 bases are TGCGCCAGCAGCTTATCCCCCGGGGGTCTATCCTATGGCTACACCTTC.

The chain links TRBV5-6 to TRBJ1-1; 9 bases match TRBD1. Germline V gene sequence: CDR1 SGHDT, CDR2 YYEEEE. The CDR3 is made up of 14 amino acids. With V trimmed by 0 bases and J by 10 bases, 7 bases remained unmatched. Here the CDR3 reads CASSLAGWTGVAFF. CDR3 bases: TGTGCCAGCAGCTTGGCCGGGTGGACAGGGGTAGCTTTCTTT. The full variable domain, rest sourced from reference TRBV5-6 and TRBJ1-1, is DAGVTQSPTHLIKTRGQQVTLRCSPKSGHDTVSWYQQALGQGPQFIFQYYEEEERQRGNFPDRFSGHQFPNYSSELNVNALLLGDSALYLCASSLAGWTGVAFFGQGTRLTVV.

DNA of the CDR3: TGTGCCAGCGCTTACTCCTGGGCGGGGGAGACCCAGTACTTC. This encodes CASAYSWAGETQYF. The rearrangement joins TRBV27 to TRBJ2-5; D may be TRBD2 (6 bases). The CDR3 is 14 residues long. The ends were cut back, 8 bases at V and 5 bases at J, with 18 bases in the middle. The V gene's germline CDR1 is MNHEY and CDR2 SMNVEV (reference sequence).

The chain links TRBV5-4 to TRBJ2-5; D uncertain. The CDR3 loop spans 14 amino acids. Germline V gene sequence: CDR1 SGHNT, CDR2 YYREEE (reference sequence). Between the trimmed V and J ends, which lost 4 bases and 2 bases, there was a span of 12 bases. The CDR3 DNA reads as TGTGCCAGCAGCGACCCGCGCAGGCAAGAGACCCAGTACTTC. It specifies CASSDPRRQETQYF. Based on the CDR3 plus reference TRBV5-4 and TRBJ2-5, the full variable domain is ETGVTQSPTHLIKTRGQQVTLRCSSQSGHNTVSWYQQALGQGPQFIFQYYREEENGRGNFPPRFSGLQFPNYSSELNVNALELDDSALYLCASSDPRRQETQYFGPGTRLLVL.

V usage is TRBV27 and J usage is TRBJ2-5; no clear D gene. From germline, CDR1 is MNHEY and CDR2 SMNVEV (reference sequence). The ends were cut back, 3 bases at V and 3 bases at J, with 14 bases in the middle. This CDR3 region has 15 residues. The CDR3 DNA reads as TGTGCCAGCAGTTTTCAGACATCCCCTAAAGAGACCCAGTACTTC. Translating gives CASSFQTSPKETQYF.

The rearrangement joins TRBV2 to TRBJ1-1, with a possible D match to TRBD1 (5 bases). V dropped 0 bases and J dropped 2 bases, with 16 bases sitting between them. Germline V gives CDR1 SNHLY, CDR2 FYNNEI. The CDR3 length is 17 residues. The CDR3 loop reads CASSEAWWGRRNTEAFF. Written as DNA, the CDR3 is TGTGCCAGCAGTGAAGCGTGGTGGGGCAGGCGTAACACTGAAGCTTTCTTT. Full variable domain (outside the CDR3, taken from reference TRBV2 and TRBJ1-1): EPEVTQTPSHQVTQMGQEVILRCVPISNHLYFYWYRQILGQKVEFLVSFYNNEISEKSEIFDDQFSVERPDGSNFTLKIRSTKLEDSAMYFCASSEAWWGRRNTEAFFGQGTRLTVV.

The chain is built from TRBV18 and TRBJ1-1, with a tentative D call TRBD1 (5 bases). Trimming took off 3 bases at V and 5 bases at J, with 16 bases between the two ends. The germline V gene encodes CDR1 KGHSH and CDR2 LQKENI. The CDR3 spans 15 residues. CDR3 in DNA: TGTGCCAGCTCACCCCGGGACGGGAGTAGTACTGAAGCTTTCTTT. It is translated as CASSPRDGSSTEAFF.

The rearrangement links TRBV3-1 (or the pseudogene TRBV3-2) to TRBJ2-3; possibly TRBD2 for D (6 bases). Per the germline V gene, CDR1 is LGHDT and CDR2 is YNNKEL (reference sequence). Trimming took 3 bases from V and 4 from J, leaving 23 bases between them. The CDR3 covers 18 residues. The CDR3 here is CASSQTLTRPVEADTQYF. The CDR3 nucleotides are TGTGCCAGCAGCCAGACGCTGACTAGACCGGTGGAAGCAGATACGCAGTATTTT.